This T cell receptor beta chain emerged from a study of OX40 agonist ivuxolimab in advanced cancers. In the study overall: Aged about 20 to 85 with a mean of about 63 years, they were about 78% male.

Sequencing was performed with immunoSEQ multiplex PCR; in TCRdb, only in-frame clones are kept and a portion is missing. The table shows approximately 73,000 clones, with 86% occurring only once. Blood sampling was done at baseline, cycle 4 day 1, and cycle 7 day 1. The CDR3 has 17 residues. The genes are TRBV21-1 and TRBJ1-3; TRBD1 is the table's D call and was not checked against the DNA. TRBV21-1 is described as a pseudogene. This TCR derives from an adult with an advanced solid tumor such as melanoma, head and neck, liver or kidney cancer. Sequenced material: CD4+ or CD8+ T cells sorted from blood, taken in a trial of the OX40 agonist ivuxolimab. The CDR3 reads CASSKADRSGSGNTIYF. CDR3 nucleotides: TGTGCCAGCAGCAAAGCGGACAGGTCCGGCTCTGGAAACACCATATATTTT.